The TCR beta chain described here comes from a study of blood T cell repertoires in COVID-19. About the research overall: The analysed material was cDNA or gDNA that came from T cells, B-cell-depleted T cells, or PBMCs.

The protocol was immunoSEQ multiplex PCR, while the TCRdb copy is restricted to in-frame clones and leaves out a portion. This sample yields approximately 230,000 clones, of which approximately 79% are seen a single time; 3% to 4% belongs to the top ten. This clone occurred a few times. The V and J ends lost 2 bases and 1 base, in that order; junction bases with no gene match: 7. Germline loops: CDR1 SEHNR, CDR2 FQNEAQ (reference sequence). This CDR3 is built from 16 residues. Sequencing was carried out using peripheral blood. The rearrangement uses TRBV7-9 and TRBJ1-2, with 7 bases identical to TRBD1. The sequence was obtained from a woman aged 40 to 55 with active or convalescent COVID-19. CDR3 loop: CASSLPTGEYNYGYTF. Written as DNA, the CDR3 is TGTGCCAGCAGCTTACCTACAGGGGAGTATAACTATGGCTACACCTTC.